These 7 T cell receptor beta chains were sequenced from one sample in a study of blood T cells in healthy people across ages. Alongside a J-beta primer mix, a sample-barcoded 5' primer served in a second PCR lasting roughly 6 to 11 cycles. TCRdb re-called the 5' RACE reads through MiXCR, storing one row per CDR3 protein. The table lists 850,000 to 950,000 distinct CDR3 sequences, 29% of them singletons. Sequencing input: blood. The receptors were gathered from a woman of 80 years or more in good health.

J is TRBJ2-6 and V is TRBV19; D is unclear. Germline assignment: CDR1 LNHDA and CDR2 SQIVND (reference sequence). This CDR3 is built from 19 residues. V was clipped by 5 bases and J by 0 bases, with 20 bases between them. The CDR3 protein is CASSLGLSPTPSGANVLTF. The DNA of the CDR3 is TGTGCCAGTAGTCTGGGATTGAGCCCGACCCCCTCTGGGGCCAACGTCCTGACTTTC.

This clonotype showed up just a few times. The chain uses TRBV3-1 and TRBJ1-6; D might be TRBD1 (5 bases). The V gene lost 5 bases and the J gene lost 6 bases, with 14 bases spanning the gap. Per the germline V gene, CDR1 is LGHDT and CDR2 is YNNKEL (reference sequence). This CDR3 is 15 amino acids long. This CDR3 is CASSEGQGINSPLHF. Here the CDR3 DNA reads TGTGCCAGCAGCGAGGGGCAGGGCATTAATTCACCCCTCCACTTT.

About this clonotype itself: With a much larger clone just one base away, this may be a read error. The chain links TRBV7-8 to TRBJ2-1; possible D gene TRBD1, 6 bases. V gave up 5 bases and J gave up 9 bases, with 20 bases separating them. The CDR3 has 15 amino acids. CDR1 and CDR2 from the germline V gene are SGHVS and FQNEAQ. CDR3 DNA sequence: TGTGCCAGCAGCCCAAAGGGGATGGGGGCTGGTGAGCAGTTCTTC. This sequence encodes CASSPKGMGAGEQFF.

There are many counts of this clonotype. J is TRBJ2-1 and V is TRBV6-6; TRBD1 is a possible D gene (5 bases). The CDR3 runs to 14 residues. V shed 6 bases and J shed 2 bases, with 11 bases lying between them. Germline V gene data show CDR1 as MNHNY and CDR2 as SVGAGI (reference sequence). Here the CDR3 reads CASRGQGTYNEQFF. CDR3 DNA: TGTGCCAGCAGGGGCCAGGGAACCTACAATGAGCAGTTCTTC.

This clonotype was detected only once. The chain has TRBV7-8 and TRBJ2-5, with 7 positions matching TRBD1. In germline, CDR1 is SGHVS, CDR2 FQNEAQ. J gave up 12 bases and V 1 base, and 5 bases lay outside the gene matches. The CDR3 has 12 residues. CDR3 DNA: TGTGCCAGCAGCTTAGAGACAGGGCTGAAGTACTTC. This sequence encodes CASSLETGLKYF.

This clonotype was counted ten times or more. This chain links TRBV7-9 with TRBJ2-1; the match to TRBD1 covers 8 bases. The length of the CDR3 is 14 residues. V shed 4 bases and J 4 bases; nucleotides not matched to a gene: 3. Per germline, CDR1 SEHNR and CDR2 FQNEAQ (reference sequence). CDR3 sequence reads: CASSSDRGYNEQFF. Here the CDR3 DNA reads TGTGCCAGCAGCTCAGACAGGGGATACAATGAGCAGTTCTTC.

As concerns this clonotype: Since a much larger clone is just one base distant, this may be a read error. The CDR3 protein is CASRLPGQGDEQFF. The CDR3 DNA follows: TGTGCCAGCAGGTTACCGGGACAGGGCGATGAGCAGTTCTTC. The chain recombines TRBV28 with TRBJ2-1, with TRBD1 matching over 9 bases. Germline V lookup: CDR1 MDHEN, CDR2 SYDVKM. The J segment lost 8 bases and the V segment lost 6 bases, leaving 8 bases of the junction unmatched. This CDR3 has 14 amino acids.